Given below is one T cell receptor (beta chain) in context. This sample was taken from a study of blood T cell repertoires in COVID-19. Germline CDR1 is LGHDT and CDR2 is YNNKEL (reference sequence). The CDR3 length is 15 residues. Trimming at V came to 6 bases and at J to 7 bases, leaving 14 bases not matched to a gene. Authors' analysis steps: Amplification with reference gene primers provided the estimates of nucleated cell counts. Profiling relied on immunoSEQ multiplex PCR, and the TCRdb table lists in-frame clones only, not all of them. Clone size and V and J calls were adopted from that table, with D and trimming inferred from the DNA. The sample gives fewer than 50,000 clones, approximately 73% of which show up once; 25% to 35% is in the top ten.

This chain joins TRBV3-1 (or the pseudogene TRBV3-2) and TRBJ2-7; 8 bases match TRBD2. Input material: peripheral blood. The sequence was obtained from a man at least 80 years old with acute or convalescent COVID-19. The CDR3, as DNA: TGTGCCAGCAGTCGAAGCCCAGCGGGAGAAAATGAGCAGTACTTC. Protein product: CASSRSPAGENEQYF.